The T cell receptor (beta chain) under discussion was sequenced for a study of shared clonotypes between healthy human individuals. About the research overall: Per-donor plates numbered three CD4 naive, three CD4 memory, two CD8 naive and one CD8 memory.

It was CD45RO-negative cells, positively selected for CCR7, that made up naive CD8 cells, with terminally differentiated effector memory CD45RA+ cells excluded. Healthy HIV-negative adults with no recent acute infections or vaccinations were recruited as donors. Assay execution proceeded at the deep level. The data were produced by immunoSEQ multiplex PCR, yet TCRdb's version contains in-frame clones alone and is incomplete. The sample comprises 2 million to 2.5 million clones, approximately 94% of which are singletons, and approximately 1.7% rests with the top ten. The V and J ends lost 2 bases and 10 bases, in that order; junction bases with no gene match: 16. Germline V lookup: CDR1 MGHRA, CDR2 YSYEKL. The CDR3 loop spans 17 amino acids.

Sequencing input: naive CD8+ T cells from PBMCs. The chain carries TRBV4-1 and TRBJ2-2; 7 bases are a match to TRBD2. This TCR came from a man aged 18 to 30 in good health. Some clones in this sample may be carry-over from other donors' samples. Written as DNA, the CDR3 is TGCGCCAGCAGCCAAATTCCGGGACTACCAAGGCGACAGGAGCTGTTTTTT. Protein sequence: CASSQIPGLPRRQELFF.